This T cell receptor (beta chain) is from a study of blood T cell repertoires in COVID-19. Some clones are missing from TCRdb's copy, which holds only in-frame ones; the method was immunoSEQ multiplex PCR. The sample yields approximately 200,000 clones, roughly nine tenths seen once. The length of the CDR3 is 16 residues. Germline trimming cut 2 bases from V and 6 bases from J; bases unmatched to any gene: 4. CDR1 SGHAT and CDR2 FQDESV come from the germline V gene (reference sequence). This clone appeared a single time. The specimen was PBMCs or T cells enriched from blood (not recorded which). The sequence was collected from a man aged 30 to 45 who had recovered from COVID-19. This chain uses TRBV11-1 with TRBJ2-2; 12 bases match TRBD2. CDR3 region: CASSLNPSGRAGELFF. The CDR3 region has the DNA TGTGCCAGCAGCTTAAACCCTAGCGGGAGGGCCGGGGAGCTGTTTTTT.